The clone carrying this T cell receptor beta chain was found many times. This sample is drawn from a study of Graves' ophthalmopathy and Graves' hyperthyroidism. Amplification of the TCR beta CDR3 regions used RNA transcripts (as template). RT-PCR in the first round used HTBI primers; a second-round multiplex PCR followed. TCRdb itself ran the multiplex PCR reads through MiXCR, one entry per CDR3 protein. The sample has some 200,000 distinct CDR3 sequences, 25% to 35% seen once. CDR3 length equals 15 residues. V was clipped by 6 bases and J by 2 bases, with 17 bases between them. CDR1 and CDR2 from the germline V gene are MRHNA and SNTAGT.

The chain uses TRBV6-4 and TRBJ2-7, with D perhaps matching TRBD1 (5 bases). This receptor was taken from a man in his forties or fifties with Graves' ophthalmopathy. Sample: peripheral blood. CDR3 in DNA: TGTGCCAGCAGCAAAGACAGTGGAAGGGCCTACGAGCAGTACTTC. Translating it yields CASSKDSGRAYEQYF.